This TCR beta chain was documented in a study of T cells after yellow fever vaccination. CDR1 and CDR2 from the germline V gene are LGHDT and YNNKEL (reference sequence). The CDR3 is 14 amino acids. Using its own MiXCR run on the 5' RACE reads, TCRdb lists one record per CDR3 protein. The sample consists of about 160,000 distinct CDR3 sequences, under 7.5% of them appearing once. Study-wide points: At under 98% for CD4 and roughly 87% for CD8, most primary-vaccination clones showed up again after the booster.

Turning to this clonotype: Antigen specificity is unknown. A read error is possible here, since a much larger clone lies one base away.

The sample consisted of CD4+ T cells sorted from PBMCs, taken 4 to 5 days after the first yellow fever vaccination. The chain has TRBV3-1 and TRBJ2-5; D remains unclear. The source of this sequence is a man in his late teens or twenties who received the YFV17D yellow fever vaccine. CDR3: CASCQVPAQETQYF. The CDR3 DNA sequence: TGTGCCAGCTGCCAAGTCCCAGCCCAAGAGACCCAGTACTTC.